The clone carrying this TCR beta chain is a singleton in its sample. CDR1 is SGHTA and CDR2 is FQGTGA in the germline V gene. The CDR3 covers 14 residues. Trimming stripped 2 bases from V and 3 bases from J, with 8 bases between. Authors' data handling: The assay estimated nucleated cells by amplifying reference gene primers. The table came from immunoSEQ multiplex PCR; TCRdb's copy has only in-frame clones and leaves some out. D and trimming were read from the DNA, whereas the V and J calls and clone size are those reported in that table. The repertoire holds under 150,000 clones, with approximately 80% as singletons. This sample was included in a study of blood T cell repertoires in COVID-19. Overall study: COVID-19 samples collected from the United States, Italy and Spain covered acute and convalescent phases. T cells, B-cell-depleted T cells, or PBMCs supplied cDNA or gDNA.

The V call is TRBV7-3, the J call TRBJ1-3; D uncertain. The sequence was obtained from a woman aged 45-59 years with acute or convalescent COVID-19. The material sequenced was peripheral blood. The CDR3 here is CASSLQPGGNTIYF. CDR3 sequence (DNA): TGTGCCAGCAGCTTACAACCGGGTGGAAACACCATATATTTT.